One sample yielded the 6 T cell receptor beta chains listed below, sequenced in a study of blood T cell repertoires in COVID-19 (dated by TCRdb to 2019 to 2021). The library was obtained by the immunoSEQ multiplex PCR assay. TCRdb limited this immuneACCESS table to in-frame rearrangements with V and J called. A share of clones is missing; checked studies link under half to unresolved V genes, and the rest is unexplained. The sample table holds around 190,000 clones, of which roughly 88% were seen once. The top ten clones comprise roughly a sixth of the sample. What was sequenced was peripheral blood. Every receptor here comes from a middle-aged man with COVID-19, enrolled during active disease.

The rearrangement uses TRBV12-3 or TRBV12-4 and TRBJ2-7, with a weak D call TRBD1 (5 bases). This CDR3 comprises 12 residues. V was shortened by 5 bases and J by 6 bases, with 11 bases between the two germline ends. CDR3 amino acids: CASSNTGLEQYF. CDR3 coding DNA: TGTGCCAGCAGTAATACAGGTCTCGAGCAGTACTTC.

The rearrangement links TRBV28 to TRBJ2-7; 7 nucleotides agree with TRBD1. This CDR3 comprises 15 residues. CDR1 and CDR2 from the germline V gene are MDHEN and SYDVKM. Trimming took 7 bases from V and 1 from J; bases not matched to a gene: 10. In DNA, the CDR3 is TGTGCCAGCATCCCAGGAGACAGGGTGTCCTACGAGCAGTACTTC. It yields the protein CASIPGDRVSYEQYF.

This sequence joins TRBV6-5 and TRBJ2-3; 7 bases line up with TRBD1. The junction had 9 bases not matched to a gene; V was cut back by 4 bases and J by 2 bases. The CDR3 contains 16 residues. Germline CDR1 MNHEY, CDR2 SVGAGI. The CDR3 region is CASSSTGTENTDTQYF. The CDR3 DNA follows: TGTGCCAGCAGTTCGACCGGGACAGAGAACACAGATACGCAGTATTTT.

The chain has TRBV6-6 and TRBJ1-1; TRBD1 aligns across 9 bases. This CDR3 comprises 13 residues. Losses at the gene ends were 10 bases for V and 4 bases for J; bases not matched to a gene: 7. CDR1 MNHNY and CDR2 SVGAGI come from the germline V gene (reference sequence). The CDR3 is CATVDRGGTEAFF. For the CDR3, the DNA is TGTGCCACCGTGGACAGGGGTGGCACTGAAGCTTTCTTT.

This chain connects TRBV10-3 to TRBJ2-1, with no clear D. Trimming shortened V by 2 bases and J by 8 bases, and 10 bases separated the two germline ends. This CDR3 has 13 amino acids. CDR1 ENHRY and CDR2 SYGVKD come from the germline V gene. As DNA, the CDR3 is TGTGCCATCAGTGAGGGCAGGATCCATGAGCAGTTCTTC. It codes for CAISEGRIHEQFF.

In DNA form, the CDR3 reads TGTGCCAGCAGCAGCGACACAGGCATTGTAGGCACCGGGGAGCTGTTTTTT. It codes for CASSSDTGIVGTGELFF. The chain links TRBV3-1 (or the pseudogene TRBV3-2) to TRBJ2-2, with a possible D match to TRBD1 (5 bases). Germline CDR1 LGHDT, CDR2 YNNKEL (reference sequence). V was trimmed by 5 bases and J by 4 bases, leaving 20 bases between them. The CDR3 runs to 17 residues.